This TCR beta chain stems from a study of shared clonotypes between healthy human individuals (TCRdb year 2020). Context from the whole study: A few men and two women, aged 18 to 49 years, made up the cohort. Different laboratories and diverse techniques were used to prepare libraries and sequence TCR repertoires, to increase sequencing depth and limit assay-specific biases. For each donor, CD4 naive and CD4 memory were each given three plates, CD8 naive was given two plates, and CD8 memory was given one plate. Per donor, leukapheresis produced somewhere between about 0.94 and 10 billion PBMCs. To estimate repertoire size and how much clonotypes are shared between individuals, the study performed deep sequencing of blood TCR repertoires from roughly five healthy adults. The full study reports these points: Naive subsets generally had larger estimated clonotype richness than memory subsets. Pairwise subsampling led to the expectation that sequencing depth would affect the degree of clonotype sharing among donors. Because the study included only a small number of donors, the genetic and exposure-history diversity represented was limited. Compared with non-shared clonotypes, clonotypes shared by all four sorted-subset donors had higher generation probabilities. Sampling was restricted to blood, and TCR repertoires in tissues likely differ from the TCR repertoires found in blood. Even with the large sequencing depth, rarefaction of the sorted-subset datasets indicated that sequencing was incomplete. When a handful of donors were compared, the shared fraction of clonotypes was around 5% for naive CD4, less than 4% for naive CD8, roughly 2.5% for memory CD4, and around 0.4% for memory CD8.

Using the deep immunoSEQ assay, multiplex PCR amplified TCR CDR3 regions from genomic DNA. Extracted genomic DNA from each cell subset was distributed evenly across all wells of several immunoSEQ 96-well plates, and each plate was treated as a replicate. For sorted subsets, approximately 200 ng of genomic DNA, equivalent to 30,000 or so T cell genomes, went into each replicate PCR. Purified libraries were quantified with a Qubit 3.0 fluorometer, sized on a Bioanalyzer 2100, and re-quantified with the KAPA Library Quantification kit. Every immunoSEQ 96-well plate was sequenced on a separate single-read 150-cycle Illumina NextSeq 550 flow cell. The authors' pipeline ran thus. Because the immunoSEQ output held only junctional sequences and lacked quality scores, the filtering could not match the filtering applied to full-length reads. To assign V/J genes and CDR3, sequences were annotated using PyIR, a Python wrapper for IgBLAST v1.9, with IMGT germline references. Reads were removed for weak V/J assignments (E-value above 1e-6), missing CDR3, stop codons, out-of-frame junctions, or ambiguous translated residues. V3J clonotypes were defined as sequences sharing an identical inferred V gene, J gene, and CDR3 amino acid sequence. To compute the percentage overlap between repertoires, the number of shared unique clonotypes was divided by the size of the smaller repertoire. Three approaches were used to assess repertoire richness: RTK rarefaction, the Chao1 estimator, and Recon v2.1 estimates of unobserved clonotypes. For all TCRbeta clonotypes obtained by the gDNA method from a handful of donors, generation probabilities were computed with OLGA. Here the immuneACCESS table is served through TCRdb, limited to in-frame sequences with V and J called. Missing clones are a known gap in these copies; in checked studies unresolved V genes cover under half, and the rest lacks a known reason. V, J and clone size are taken as reported in that table, and D and trimming were inferred from the DNA itself. For this sample the table gives around 2,000,000 clones, of which about 95% were detected only once. Roughly 1% of the sample is taken by the ten largest.

In the case of this clone: This receptor's antigen is unknown. The record has no base qualities; no much larger clone is one base away.

The germline V gene sets CDR1 to SGHVS and CDR2 to FNYEAQ. The cysteine opens and the phenylalanine closes a CDR3 of 17 amino acids. Only the CDR3 part of the read is kept: 51 bases, read in frame from the first base. At the junction V is shortened by 1 base and J by 0 bases; bases outside the gene matches: 6. CD8 naive samples were obtained by positive selection for CCR7 among CD45RO-negative cells, yielding a CD45RA+CCR7+ population from which TemRA cells were excluded. The donors were healthy, HIV-negative adults with no recently reported acute infections or vaccinations. Every donor was a Caucasian adult residing in Nashville, Tennessee, USA. Blood was collected by leukapheresis, and PBMCs were isolated by Ficoll-Histopaque density gradient centrifugation and then cryopreserved in liquid nitrogen vapor phase. Purity and quantity of every magnetically sorted T cell population were checked by analytical flow cytometry. From each sorted fraction, genomic DNA was isolated and quantified by UV absorbance on a Nanodrop 2000c.

The material sequenced was naive CD8+ T cells sorted from blood. The sample's cell subset or site label, decoded: CD45RA+CCR7+. The sequence came from a man younger than 35 in good health. In this chain, TRBV7-6 is recombined with TRBJ2-3, with 8 bases in between that match TRBD2. The CDR3 sequence is CASSLGRAGASTDTQYF. The nucleotide sequence reads TGTGCCAGCAGCTTAGGTCGAGCGGGGGCCAGCACAGATACGCAGTATTTT.